The rows below give T cell receptor beta chains drawn from one sample of a study of neurological immune-mediated disorders. Each CDR3 protein is one row after TCRdb ran MiXCR on the 5' RACE reads. The sample contains approximately 21,000 distinct CDR3 sequences, about 6% of which appear only once. Sequenced material: CD8+ T cells from blood. These receptors were taken from a young man in good health. Each CDR3 is given with its conserved first and last residue. The D gene is left open where the match is weak. Some rows mark clone size as missing; the rest say once, few, many or name a class of expanded clone.

cdr3_aa	cdr3_nt	d_call	clone_size	v_call	j_call
CASSLGVGRGLNGYTF	TGTGCCAGCAGCTTAGGCGTCGGCAGGGGGCTTAATGGCTACACCTTC	TRBD1	many	TRBV7-8	TRBJ1-2
CASSYPRTGGLSADTQYF	TGTGCCAGCAGCTACCCCAGGACAGGGGGATTAAGTGCGGATACGCAGTATTTT	TRBD1	many	TRBV7-8	TRBJ2-3
CAISEGGSNQPQHF	TGTGCCATCAGTGAGGGGGGTAGCAATCAGCCCCAGCATTTT	.	few	TRBV10-3	TRBJ1-5
CASSRGTGGHQPQHF	TGCGCCAGCAGCCGGGGGACAGGGGGCCATCAGCCCCAGCATTTT	TRBD1	many	TRBV4-1	TRBJ1-5
CASSDNEEQYF	TGTGCCAGCAGCGATAACGAGGAGCAGTACTTC	.	many	TRBV7-9	TRBJ2-7
CASSAGGAASYNSPLHF	TGCGCCAGCAGCGCCGGGGGGGCGGCGTCCTATAATTCACCCCTCCACTTT	.	many	TRBV5-1	TRBJ1-6
CSAGYNEQFF	TGCAGTGCAGGCTACAATGAGCAGTTCTTC	.	many	TRBV20-1	TRBJ2-1
CAIRGDLYNEQFF	TGTGCCATCAGAGGGGACCTGTACAATGAGCAGTTCTTC	.	many	TRBV10-3	TRBJ2-1
CASKLDDSSLTEQFF	TGTGCCAGCAAACTAGATGACTCGTCCCTCACTGAGCAGTTCTTC	.	many	TRBV19	TRBJ2-1
CSARGRGDYEQYF	TGCAGTGCTAGAGGCAGGGGGGACTACGAGCAGTACTTC	.	medium-sized	TRBV20-1	TRBJ2-7
CASSYGGLNEQFF	TGTGCCAGCAGTTACGGGGGTCTCAATGAGCAGTTCTTC	.	many	TRBV6-5	TRBJ2-1
CSVRREASSYEQYF	TGCAGCGTCCGTAGGGAGGCTAGCTCCTACGAGCAGTACTTC	.	many	TRBV29-1	TRBJ2-7
CASSVGGPYEQYF	TGTGCCAGCAGCGTGGGTGGGCCCTACGAGCAGTACTTC	.	many	TRBV9	TRBJ2-7
CSARLRQLDYGYTF	TGCAGTGCTAGACTCAGACAGCTAGACTATGGCTACACCTTC	.	many	TRBV20-1	TRBJ1-2
CASSQDRSGTVDGYTF	TGCGCCAGCAGCCAAGATCGTTCGGGGACAGTCGATGGCTACACCTTC	TRBD1	many	TRBV4-3	TRBJ1-2
CASSPPGQRFSGTEAFF	TGTGCCAGCAGCCCCCCGGGACAGAGGTTTTCTGGCACTGAAGCTTTCTTT	TRBD1	many	TRBV7-9	TRBJ1-1
CASSQLRDSYGYTF	TGCGCCAGCAGCCAACTTAGGGACAGCTATGGCTACACCTTC	TRBD1	many	TRBV4-1	TRBJ1-2
CASSPLGPEAFF	TGTGCCAGCAGCCCGCTTGGGCCTGAAGCTTTCTTT	.	many	TRBV7-6	TRBJ1-1
CAIRDYRGRGYGYTF	TGTGCCATCAGGGATTACAGGGGGCGCGGCTATGGCTACACCTTC	TRBD1	many	TRBV10-3	TRBJ1-2
CASSMDGRPYEQYF	TGTGCCAGTAGTATGGACGGGCGGCCCTACGAGCAGTACTTC	.	few	TRBV19	TRBJ2-7
CASSPNPLPTGNYGYTF	TGTGCCAGTAGTCCCAACCCCCTGCCGACAGGGAACTATGGCTACACCTTC	TRBD1	many	TRBV19	TRBJ1-2
CACREGPNEQYF	TGCGCCTGCCGGGAGGGGCCCAACGAGCAGTACTTC	TRBD2	many	TRBV5-1	TRBJ2-7
CASSLHGTGGYEQYF	TGTGCCAGCAGCTTACACGGGACAGGGGGTTACGAGCAGTACTTC	TRBD1	many	TRBV7-2	TRBJ2-7
CASSYKLDRTPYEQYF	TGTGCCAGCAGTTACAAACTCGACAGGACGCCCTACGAGCAGTACTTC	.	many	TRBV27	TRBJ2-7
CASSPRDSIATNEKLFF	TGTGCCAGCAGTCCGCGGGACAGCATTGCAACTAATGAAAAACTGTTTTTT	TRBD1	many	TRBV6-5	TRBJ1-4
CASSYSDGGGNEQFF	TGTGCCAGCAGTTACTCAGACGGGGGGGGCAATGAGCAGTTCTTC	TRBD2	many	TRBV6-5	TRBJ2-1
CASSHRTGGSPLHF	TGTGCCAGCAGCCACCGGACAGGTGGGTCACCCCTCCACTTT	TRBD1	many	TRBV14	TRBJ1-6
CASSQVVVATNEKLFF	TGCGCCAGCAGCCAAGTCGTGGTTGCAACTAATGAAAAACTGTTTTTT	.	many	TRBV4-1	TRBJ1-4
CASSETGANVLTF	TGTGCCAGCAGCGAAACGGGGGCCAACGTCCTGACTTTC	.	.	TRBV27	TRBJ2-6
CASSFWTGSAGELFF	TGTGCCAGCAGTTTTTGGACAGGGTCGGCCGGGGAGCTGTTTTTT	TRBD1	many	TRBV12-3/TRBV12-4	TRBJ2-2
CASSPVGESLEAFF	TGCGCCAGCAGCCCGGTAGGGGAAAGCTTGGAAGCTTTCTTT	.	many	TRBV5-1	TRBJ1-1
CASRLNTEAFF	TGTGCCAGCAGATTAAACACTGAAGCTTTCTTT	.	many	TRBV7-2	TRBJ1-1
CASSFGAPANEKLFF	TGTGCCAGCAGTTTCGGGGCCCCGGCTAATGAAAAACTGTTTTTT	.	many	TRBV12-3/TRBV12-4	TRBJ1-4
CASSRTSGDTDTQYF	TGTGCCAGCAGCCGGACTAGCGGGGATACAGATACGCAGTATTTT	TRBD2	many	TRBV7-9	TRBJ2-3
CASSSHFRSGGVYNEQFF	TGTGCCAGCAGCTCCCATTTTCGGAGCGGGGGGGTTTACAATGAGCAGTTCTTC	TRBD2	many	TRBV9	TRBJ2-1
CSVEGQGHNNEQFF	TGCAGCGTTGAAGGGCAGGGTCACAACAATGAGCAGTTCTTC	.	many	TRBV29-1	TRBJ2-1
CASSLAGNSPLHF	TGCGCCAGCAGCTTGGCCGGAAATTCACCCCTCCACTTT	.	many	TRBV5-1	TRBJ1-6
CASSPGVRTGEKLFF	TGTGCCAGCAGCCCGGGGGTACGGACCGGAGAAAAACTGTTTTTT	.	many	TRBV5-5	TRBJ1-4
CASSTQARAGSTEAFF	TGTGCCAGCTCGACTCAAGCCCGCGCGGGTAGCACTGAAGCTTTCTTT	.	many	TRBV18	TRBJ1-1
CASSSSGIGNQPQHF	TGTGCCAGCAGCTCCTCAGGGATTGGCAATCAGCCCCAGCATTTT	.	many	TRBV7-9	TRBJ1-5
CSAEEGVEAFF	TGCAGTGCGGAGGAGGGGGTTGAAGCTTTCTTT	.	many	TRBV20-1	TRBJ1-1
CASSDRPTGGYNEQFF	TGTGCCAGCAGTGACAGACCAACGGGGGGCTACAATGAGCAGTTCTTC	TRBD2	medium-sized	TRBV6-4	TRBJ2-1
CASSSPKTGELFF	TGTGCAAGCAGTTCTCCTAAAACCGGGGAGCTGTTTTTT	.	.	TRBV6-2/TRBV6-3	TRBJ2-2
CSAPPTTDTQYF	TGCAGTGCCCCACCAACGACAGATACGCAGTATTTT	.	many	TRBV20-1	TRBJ2-3
CSGLTGPNTEAFF	TGCAGCGGCCTGACAGGGCCGAACACTGAAGCTTTCTTT	TRBD1	many	TRBV29-1	TRBJ1-1
CSVEGDTEAFF	TGCAGTGTTGAGGGGGACACTGAAGCTTTCTTT	.	many	TRBV20-1	TRBJ1-1
CASSPSQGNYEQYF	TGCGCCAGCAGCCCCAGTCAGGGGAACTACGAGCAGTACTTC	.	many	TRBV4-3	TRBJ2-7
CASSLVIRSYEQYF	TGTGCCAGCAGCTTAGTGATCAGATCCTACGAGCAGTACTTC	.	many	TRBV7-6	TRBJ2-7
CSARGGPDNEQFF	TGCAGTGCTAGGGGGGGGCCGGACAATGAGCAGTTCTTC	.	many	TRBV20-1	TRBJ2-1